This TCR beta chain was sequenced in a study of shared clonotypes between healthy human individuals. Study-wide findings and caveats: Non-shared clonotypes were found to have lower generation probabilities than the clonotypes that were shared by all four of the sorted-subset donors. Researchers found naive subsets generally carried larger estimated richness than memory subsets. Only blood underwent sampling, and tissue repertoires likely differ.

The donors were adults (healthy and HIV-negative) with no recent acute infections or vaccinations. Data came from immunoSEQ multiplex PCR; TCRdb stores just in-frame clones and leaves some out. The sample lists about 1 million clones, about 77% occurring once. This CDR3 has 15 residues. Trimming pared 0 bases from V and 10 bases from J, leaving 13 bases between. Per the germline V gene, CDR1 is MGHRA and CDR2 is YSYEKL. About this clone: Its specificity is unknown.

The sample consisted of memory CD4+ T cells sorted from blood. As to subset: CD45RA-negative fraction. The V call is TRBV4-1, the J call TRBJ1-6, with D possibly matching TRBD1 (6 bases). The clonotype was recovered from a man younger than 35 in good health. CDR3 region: CASSQEGDKSSPLHF. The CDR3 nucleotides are TGCGCCAGCAGCCAAGAAGGGGACAAGTCCTCACCCCTCCACTTT.